This TCR beta chain appears in the sequencing data of a study of T-cell memory formation after mild COVID-19. Study-wide context: Largely donor-specific sequence clusters came from two donors. Study-level results: Pre-infection memory carried some responding clones, suggesting that cross-reactive memory joined. Contracting CD4+ clones were located mainly in CM and EM, and CD8+ clones in EMRA.

Amplification by 5'RACE using constant-segment primers produced TCR alpha and TCR beta cDNA libraries that carried sample barcodes and UMIs. TCRdb re-derived calls from the 5' RACE reads in MiXCR, one entry per CDR3 protein. The sample carries 340,000 or so distinct CDR3 sequences, over 10% recorded once. A note on this clonotype: Its antigen is not identified.

Germline V gene lookup returns CDR1 DFQATT and CDR2 SNEGSKA (reference sequence). V lost 3 bases to trimming and J lost 3 bases, with 14 bases between them. This CDR3 is 14 amino acids long. The TCR originated in a man between 18 and 35 years old who had mild COVID-19 (a few samples of this study predate the infection). Cell type and time point are not known. The chain carries TRBV20-1 and TRBJ1-2; D might be TRBD1 (6 bases). The sample taken for sequencing was PBMCs or a T cell subset sorted from them (not recorded which). CDR3 nucleotides: TGCAGTGCTAGTGGTCAGGGGAGGTACTATGGCTACACCTTC. This translates into CSASGQGRYYGYTF.